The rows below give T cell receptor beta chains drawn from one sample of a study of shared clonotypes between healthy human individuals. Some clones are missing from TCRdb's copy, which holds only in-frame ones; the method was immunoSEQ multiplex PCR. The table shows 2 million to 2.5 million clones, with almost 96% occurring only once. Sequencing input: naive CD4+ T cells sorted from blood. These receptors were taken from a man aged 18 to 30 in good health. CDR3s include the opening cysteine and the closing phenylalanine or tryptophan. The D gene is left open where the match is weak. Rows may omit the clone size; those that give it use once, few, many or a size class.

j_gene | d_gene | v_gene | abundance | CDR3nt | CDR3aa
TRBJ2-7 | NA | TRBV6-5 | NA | TGTGCCAGCAGTTACAGGACCGAGCAGTACTTC | CASSYRTEQYF
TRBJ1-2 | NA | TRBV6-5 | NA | TGTGCCAGCAGTTACTCCTCGGCACGGAACTATGGCTACACCTTC | CASSYSSARNYGYTF
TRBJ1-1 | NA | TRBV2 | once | TGTGCCAGCAGCCGACACAGGGCTTCCGAAGCTTTCTTT | CASSRHRASEAFF
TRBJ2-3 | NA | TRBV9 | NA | TGTGCCAGCAGCGTAGATGCCCTTCCCACAGATACGCAGTATTTT | CASSVDALPTDTQYF
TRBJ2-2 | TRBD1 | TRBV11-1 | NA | TGTGCCAGCAGCCGAGCCCTCGGGACAGGGAACACCGGGGAGCTGTTTTTT | CASSRALGTGNTGELFF
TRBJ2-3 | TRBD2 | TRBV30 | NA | TGTGCCTGGAACCCGGGACTAGCGAATACGCAGTATTTT | CAWNPGLANTQYF
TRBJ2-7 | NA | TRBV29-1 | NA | TGCAGCGTTTCGATGGGGGCAAGCTTTTCCTACGAGCAGTACTTC | CSVSMGASFSYEQYF
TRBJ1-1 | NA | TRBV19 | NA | TGTGCCAGTACCCCTCGCTTCGACACTGAAGCTTTCTTT | CASTPRFDTEAFF
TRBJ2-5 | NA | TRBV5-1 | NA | TGCGCCAGCAGCTTTACGACGGGGTCCCAAGAGACCCAGTACTTC | CASSFTTGSQETQYF
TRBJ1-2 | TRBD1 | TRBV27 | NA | TGTGCCAGCAGTTTATCGACAGGGGCCTATGGCTACACCTTC | CASSLSTGAYGYTF
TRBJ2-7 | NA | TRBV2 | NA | TGTGCCAGCAGTGAGGGGGGTGGGTACATCTACGAGCAGTACTTC | CASSEGGGYIYEQYF
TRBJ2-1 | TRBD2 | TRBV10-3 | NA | TGTGCCATCAGCGGGACTAGCCCAGGAAGTTACAATGAGCAGTTCTTC | CAISGTSPGSYNEQFF
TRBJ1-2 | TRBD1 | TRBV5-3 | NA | TGTGCCAGAAGCGAGTGGGACAGGGAAATTAACTATGGCTACACCTTC | CARSEWDREINYGYTF
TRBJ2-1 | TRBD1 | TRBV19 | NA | TGTGCCAGTAGTCCCTGGCAGGGGGCGGCAAATGAGCAGTTCTTC | CASSPWQGAANEQFF
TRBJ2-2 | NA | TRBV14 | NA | TGTGCCAGCAGCCAAGTAATATGGGCAGGGAACACCGGGGAGCTGTTTTTT | CASSQVIWAGNTGELFF
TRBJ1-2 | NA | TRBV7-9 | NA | TGTGCCAGCAGCTTAGTTCAGGGGAACTATGGCTACACCTTC | CASSLVQGNYGYTF
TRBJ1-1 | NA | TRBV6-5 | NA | TGTGCCAGCAGTTACTACAGGGAGTATACTGAAGCTTTCTTT | CASSYYREYTEAFF
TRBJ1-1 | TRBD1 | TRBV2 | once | TGTGCCAGCAGTGGACAGGGGGGGGACACTGAAGCTTTCTTT | CASSGQGGDTEAFF
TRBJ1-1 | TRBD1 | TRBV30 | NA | TGTGCCTGGAGTGTACTGGTCAGGGGGTCGAACACTGAAGCTTTCTTT | CAWSVLVRGSNTEAFF
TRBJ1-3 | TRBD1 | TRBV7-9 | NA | TGTGCCAGCAGCAACCGGGACAGGGATTTCGGAAACACCATATATTTT | CASSNRDRDFGNTIYF
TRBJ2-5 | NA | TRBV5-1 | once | TGCGCCAGCAGCCCCTTACTCGGCGAGACCCAGTACTTC | CASSPLLGETQYF
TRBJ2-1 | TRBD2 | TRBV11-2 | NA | TGTGCCAGCAGCCCCCTTATAGCGGGGGGACAGTTCTTC | CASSPLIAGGQFF
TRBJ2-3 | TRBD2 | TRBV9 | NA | TGTGCCAGCAGCGGGACTAGCGGGAGGGCCGCAGATACGCAGTATTTT | CASSGTSGRAADTQYF
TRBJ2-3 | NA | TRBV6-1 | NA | TGTGCCAGCAACGGGGGGCGGTACACAGATACGCAGTATTTT | CASNGGRYTDTQYF
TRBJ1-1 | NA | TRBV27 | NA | TGTGCCAGCAGTTTATCCCGGGGGAACACTGAAGCTTTCTTT | CASSLSRGNTEAFF
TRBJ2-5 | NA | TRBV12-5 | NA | TGTGCTAGTGGTTTGGTGACTAGTGCAGAGACCCAGTACTTC | CASGLVTSAETQYF
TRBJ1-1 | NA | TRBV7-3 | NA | TGTGCCAGCAGTCACCCCCACGCTGAAGCTTTCTTT | CASSHPHAEAFF
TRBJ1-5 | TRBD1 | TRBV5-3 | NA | TGTGCCAGAAGCCCGGGACAGGGTGGCAATCAGCCCCAGCATTTT | CARSPGQGGNQPQHF
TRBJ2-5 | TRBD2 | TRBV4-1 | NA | TGCGCCAGCAGCCAAGCGACTAGCGGGGGACAAGAGACCCAGTACTTC | CASSQATSGGQETQYF
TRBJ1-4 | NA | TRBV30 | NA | TGTGCCTGGAGTCCCTCCACACACGCACATATTTTTTTT | CAWSPSTHAHIFF
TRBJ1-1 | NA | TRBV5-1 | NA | TGCGCCAGCGGGAGGGAAATGAACACTGAAGCTTTCTTT | CASGREMNTEAFF
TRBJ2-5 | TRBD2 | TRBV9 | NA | TGTGCCAGCAGCGCCGGGACTAGCGGGCCCCAAGAGACCCAGTACTTC | CASSAGTSGPQETQYF
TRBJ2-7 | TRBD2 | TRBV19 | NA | TGTGCCAGTAGTATAGCCATAGCGGGAGGGCGCGAGCAGTACTTC | CASSIAIAGGREQYF
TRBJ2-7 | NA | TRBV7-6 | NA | TGTGCCAGCAGCAGGGATACAGGGCTCAACGAGCAGTACTTC | CASSRDTGLNEQYF
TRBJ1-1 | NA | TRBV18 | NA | TGTGCCAGCTCACCCGGGGCCAACATGAACACTGAAGCTTTCTTT | CASSPGANMNTEAFF
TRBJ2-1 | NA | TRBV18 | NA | TGTGCCAGCTCACTCCTGAGGGGTGAGCAGTTCTTC | CASSLLRGEQFF
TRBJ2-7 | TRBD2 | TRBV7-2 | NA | TGTGCCAGCAGCTTAGTGGGAGCGGGAGCGACCTACGAGCAGTACTTC | CASSLVGAGATYEQYF
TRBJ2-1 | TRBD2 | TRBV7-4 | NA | TGTGCCAGCAGCTTATGCGGCGGGAGGGCCTACAATGAGCAGTTCTTC | CASSLCGGRAYNEQFF
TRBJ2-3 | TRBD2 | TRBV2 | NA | TGTGCCAGCAGTGAAGCGGGAGGGGTCATCGGGGATACGCAGTATTTT | CASSEAGGVIGDTQYF
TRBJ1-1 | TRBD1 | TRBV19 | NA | TGTGCCAGTAGTGAGACAGGGGGTTTCCCTGAAGCTTTCTTT | CASSETGGFPEAFF
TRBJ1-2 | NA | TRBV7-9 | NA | TGTGCCAGCAGCCCCGAGGAGTATGGCTACACCTTC | CASSPEEYGYTF
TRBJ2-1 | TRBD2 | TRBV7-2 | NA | TGTGCCAGCCGACTAGCGGGGGTCAATGAGCAGTTCTTC | CASRLAGVNEQFF
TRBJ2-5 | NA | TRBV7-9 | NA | TGTGCCAGCAGCTCCCTAGAGACCCAGTACTTC | CASSSLETQYF
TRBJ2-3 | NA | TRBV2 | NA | TGTGCCAGCAGTATATCAGGTCTGGGAGCAGATACGCAGTATTTT | CASSISGLGADTQYF
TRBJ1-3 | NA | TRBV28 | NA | TGTGCCAGCAGTTTACCGCCAGCCCTTGGAAACACCATATATTTT | CASSLPPALGNTIYF
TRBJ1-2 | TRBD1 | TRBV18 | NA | TGTGCCAGCTCTCGGACAGGGAACTATGGCTACACCTTC | CASSRTGNYGYTF
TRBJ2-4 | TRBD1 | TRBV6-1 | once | TGTGCCAGCAGTGCCGAGAACGGACAGGGGCGACCAAACATTCAGTACTTC | CASSAENGQGRPNIQYF
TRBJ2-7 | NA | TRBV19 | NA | TGTGCCAGTAGTAAAATGGGGGGCTTCGGTCTCGAGCAGTACTTC | CASSKMGGFGLEQYF
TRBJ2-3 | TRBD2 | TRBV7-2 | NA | TGTGCCAGCAGCTTAGCGGGAGGGAGCACAGATACGCAGTATTTT | CASSLAGGSTDTQYF
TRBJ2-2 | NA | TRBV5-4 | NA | TGTGCCAGCAGCCCACAAGGGCGGCTGGACGGCACCGGGGAGCTGTTTTTT | CASSPQGRLDGTGELFF
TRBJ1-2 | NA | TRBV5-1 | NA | TGCGCCAGCAGCTTAACCGGGACAAACCTCTATGGCTACACCTTC | CASSLTGTNLYGYTF